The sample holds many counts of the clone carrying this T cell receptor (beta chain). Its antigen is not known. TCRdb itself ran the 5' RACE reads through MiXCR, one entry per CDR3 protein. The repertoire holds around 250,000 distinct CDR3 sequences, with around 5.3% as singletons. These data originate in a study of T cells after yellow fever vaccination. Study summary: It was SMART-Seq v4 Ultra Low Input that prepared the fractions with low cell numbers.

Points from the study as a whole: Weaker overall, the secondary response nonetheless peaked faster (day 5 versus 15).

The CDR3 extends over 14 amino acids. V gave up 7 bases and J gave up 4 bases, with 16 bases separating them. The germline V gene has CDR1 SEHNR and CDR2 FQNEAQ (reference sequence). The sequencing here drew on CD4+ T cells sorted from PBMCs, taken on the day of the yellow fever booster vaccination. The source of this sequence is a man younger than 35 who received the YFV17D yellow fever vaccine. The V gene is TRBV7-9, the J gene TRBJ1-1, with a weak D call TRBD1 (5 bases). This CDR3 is CASIWGGRSTEAFF. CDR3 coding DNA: TGTGCCAGCATCTGGGGGGGTAGGAGCACTGAAGCTTTCTTT.